Sequencing of this T cell receptor beta chain was carried out in a study of cytomegalovirus exposure and HLA in healthy donors. As for the study in general: T cells numbering around 180 million yielded 90 million to 140 million unique TCR beta sequences in an earlier analysis.

This clone has just one count. Antigen unknown. 60 Vbeta and 13 Jbeta primers were used in PCR. Method: immunoSEQ multiplex PCR; TCRdb's copy keeps in-frame clones and lacks some. The data show tens of thousands of clones, around nine tenths seen once. Study-level points and caveats: Some TCR beta chains (roughly 150 of them) were listed as cytomegalovirus-associated. In vitro data verified a few CMV-associated chains as specific for CMV antigens.

Germline V lookup: CDR1 MNHEY, CDR2 SMNVEV (reference sequence). With 5 bases removed from V and 4 bases from J, the gap between germline ends came to 15 bases. The CDR3 sequence is 15 residues long. This sequence joins TRBV27 and TRBJ2-1; D is uncertain. The source material was PBMCs. This sequence originates from a woman between 18 and 29 years old in good health and CMV-seronegative. The CDR3 DNA follows: TGTGCCAGCAGTCCTAGAGACTCACCTTACAATGAGCAGTTCTTC. This translates into CASSPRDSPYNEQFF.